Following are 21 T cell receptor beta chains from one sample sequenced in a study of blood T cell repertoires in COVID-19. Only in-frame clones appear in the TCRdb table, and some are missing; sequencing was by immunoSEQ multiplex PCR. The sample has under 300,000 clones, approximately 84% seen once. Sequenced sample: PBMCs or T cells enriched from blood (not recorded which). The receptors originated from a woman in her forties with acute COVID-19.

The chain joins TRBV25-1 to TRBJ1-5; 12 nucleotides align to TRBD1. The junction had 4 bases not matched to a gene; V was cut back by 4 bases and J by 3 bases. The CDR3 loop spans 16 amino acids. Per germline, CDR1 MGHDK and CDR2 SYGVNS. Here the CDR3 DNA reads TGTGCCAGCAGTGGGGGACAGGGGGCCCCCAATCAGCCCCAGCATTTT. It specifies CASSGGQGAPNQPQHF.

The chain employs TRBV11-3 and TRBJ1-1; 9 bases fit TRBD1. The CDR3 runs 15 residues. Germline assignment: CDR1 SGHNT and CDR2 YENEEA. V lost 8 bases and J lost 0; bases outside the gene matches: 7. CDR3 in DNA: TGTGCCAGCGGACAGGGGAATACTATGAACACTGAAGCTTTCTTT. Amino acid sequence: CASGQGNTMNTEAFF.

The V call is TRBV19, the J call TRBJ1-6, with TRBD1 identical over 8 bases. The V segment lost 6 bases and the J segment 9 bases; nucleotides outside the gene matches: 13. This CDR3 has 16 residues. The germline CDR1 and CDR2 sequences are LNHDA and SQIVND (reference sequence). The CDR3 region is CASSRDPGQVTSPLHF. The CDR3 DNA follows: TGTGCCAGTAGCAGAGACCCGGGACAGGTTACTTCACCCCTCCACTTT.

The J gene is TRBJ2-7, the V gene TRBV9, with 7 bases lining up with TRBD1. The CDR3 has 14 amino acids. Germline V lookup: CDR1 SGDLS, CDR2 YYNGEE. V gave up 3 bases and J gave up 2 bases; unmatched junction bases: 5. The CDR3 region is CASSASDRAYEQYF. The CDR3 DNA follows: TGTGCCAGCAGCGCCAGCGACAGGGCCTACGAGCAGTACTTC.

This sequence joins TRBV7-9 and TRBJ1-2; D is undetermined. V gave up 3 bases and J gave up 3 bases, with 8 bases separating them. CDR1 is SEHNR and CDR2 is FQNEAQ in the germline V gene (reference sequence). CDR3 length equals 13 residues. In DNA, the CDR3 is TGTGCCAGCAGCTTTGACGGGTACTATGGCTACACCTTC. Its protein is CASSFDGYYGYTF.

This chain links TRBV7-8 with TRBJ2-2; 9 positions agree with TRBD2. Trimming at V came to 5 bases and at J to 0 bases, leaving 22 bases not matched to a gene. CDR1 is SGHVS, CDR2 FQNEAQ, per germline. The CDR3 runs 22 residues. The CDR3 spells CASSLRIAPGLAGRPNTGELFF. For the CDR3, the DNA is TGTGCCAGCAGCCTACGGATAGCCCCTGGGCTAGCGGGACGCCCGAACACCGGGGAGCTGTTTTTT. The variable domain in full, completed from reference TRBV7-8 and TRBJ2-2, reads GAGVSQSPRYKVAKRGQDVALRCDPISGHVSLFWYQQALGQGPEFLTYFQNEAQLDKSGLPSDRFFAERPEGSVSTLKIQRTQQEDSAVYLCASSLRIAPGLAGRPNTGELFFGEGSRLTVL.

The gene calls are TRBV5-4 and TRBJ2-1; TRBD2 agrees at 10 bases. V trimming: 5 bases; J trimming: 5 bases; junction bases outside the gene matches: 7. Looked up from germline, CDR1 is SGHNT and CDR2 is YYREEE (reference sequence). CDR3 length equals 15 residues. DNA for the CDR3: TGTGCCAGCAGGGCCGGGACTAGCGACGACAATGAGCAGTTCTTC. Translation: CASRAGTSDDNEQFF.

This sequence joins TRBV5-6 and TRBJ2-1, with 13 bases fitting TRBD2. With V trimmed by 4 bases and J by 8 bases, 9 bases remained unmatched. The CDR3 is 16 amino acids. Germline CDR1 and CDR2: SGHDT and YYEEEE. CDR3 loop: CASSLWTSGSWDEQFF. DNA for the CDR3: TGTGCCAGCAGCCTATGGACTAGCGGGAGTTGGGATGAGCAGTTCTTC. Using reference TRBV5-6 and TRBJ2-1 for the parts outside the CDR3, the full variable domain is DAGVTQSPTHLIKTRGQQVTLRCSPKSGHDTVSWYQQALGQGPQFIFQYYEEEERQRGNFPDRFSGHQFPNYSSELNVNALLLGDSALYLCASSLWTSGSWDEQFFGPGTRLTVL.

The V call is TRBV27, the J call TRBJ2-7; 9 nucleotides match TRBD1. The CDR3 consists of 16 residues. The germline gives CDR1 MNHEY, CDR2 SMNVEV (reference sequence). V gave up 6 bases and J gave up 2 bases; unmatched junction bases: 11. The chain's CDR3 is CASRYSGTGITYEQYF. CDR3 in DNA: TGTGCCAGCAGATACTCCGGGACAGGGATCACCTACGAGCAGTACTTC.

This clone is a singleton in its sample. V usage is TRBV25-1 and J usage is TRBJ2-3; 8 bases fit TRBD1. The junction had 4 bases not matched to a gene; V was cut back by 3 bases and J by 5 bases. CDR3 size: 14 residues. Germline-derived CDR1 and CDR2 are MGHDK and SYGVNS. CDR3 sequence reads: CASSDRGHGDTQYF. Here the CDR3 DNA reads TGTGCCAGCAGTGACAGGGGGCATGGAGATACGCAGTATTTT.

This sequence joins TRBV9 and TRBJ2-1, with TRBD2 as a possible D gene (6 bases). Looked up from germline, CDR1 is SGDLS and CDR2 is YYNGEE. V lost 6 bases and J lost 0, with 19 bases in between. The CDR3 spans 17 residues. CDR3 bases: TGTGCCAGCACCCCCGCCTCGGGACTTAGCTCCTACAATGAGCAGTTCTTC. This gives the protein CASTPASGLSSYNEQFF.

The CDR3 reads CASSRNRDRLYQPQHF. In nucleotides, the CDR3 is TGTGCCAGCAGCCGAAACCGGGACAGGCTCTATCAGCCCCAGCATTTT. V usage is TRBV7-3 and J usage is TRBJ1-5, with TRBD1 identical over 8 bases. Per the germline V gene, CDR1 is SGHTA and CDR2 is FQGTGA. J lost 5 bases, V lost 5 bases, and 11 bases had no gene match. The CDR3 has 16 residues.

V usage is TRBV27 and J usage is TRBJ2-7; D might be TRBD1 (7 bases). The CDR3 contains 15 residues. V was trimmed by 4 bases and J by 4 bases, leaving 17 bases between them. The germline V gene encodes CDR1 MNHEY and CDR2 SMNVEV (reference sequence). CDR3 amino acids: CASSSQAGGIYEQYF. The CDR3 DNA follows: TGTGCCAGCAGTTCCCAAGCAGGGGGGATTTACGAGCAGTACTTC.

CDR3 coding DNA: TGTGCCAGCTCACGCCCGGGAGGCGGGAGCGGGACAGATACGCAGTATTTT. Translation: CASSRPGGGSGTDTQYF. The J gene is TRBJ2-3, the V gene TRBV18, with 7 bases identical to TRBD2. V lost 4 bases to trimming and J lost 3 bases; unmatched junction nucleotides: 13. In germline, CDR1 is KGHSH, CDR2 LQKENI. The CDR3 runs to 17 residues.

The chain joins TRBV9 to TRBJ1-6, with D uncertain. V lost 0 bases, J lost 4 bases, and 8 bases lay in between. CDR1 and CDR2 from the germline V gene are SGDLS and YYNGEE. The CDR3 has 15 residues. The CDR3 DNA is TGTGCCAGCAGCGTAGGGCCAGATTATAATTCACCCCTCCACTTT. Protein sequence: CASSVGPDYNSPLHF.

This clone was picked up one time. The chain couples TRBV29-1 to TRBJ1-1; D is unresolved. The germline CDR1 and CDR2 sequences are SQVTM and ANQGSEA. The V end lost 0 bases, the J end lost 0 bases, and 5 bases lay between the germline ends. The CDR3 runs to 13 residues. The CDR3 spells CSVEEQLNTEAFF. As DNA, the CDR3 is TGCAGCGTTGAAGAACAGTTGAACACTGAAGCTTTCTTT.

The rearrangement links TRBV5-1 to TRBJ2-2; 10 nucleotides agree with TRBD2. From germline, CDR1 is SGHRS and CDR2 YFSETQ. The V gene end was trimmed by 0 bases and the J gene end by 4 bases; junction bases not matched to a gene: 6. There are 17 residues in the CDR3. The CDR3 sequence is CASSLDPSGSFTGELFF. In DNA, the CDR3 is TGCGCCAGCAGCTTGGATCCTAGCGGGAGTTTCACCGGGGAGCTGTTTTTT.

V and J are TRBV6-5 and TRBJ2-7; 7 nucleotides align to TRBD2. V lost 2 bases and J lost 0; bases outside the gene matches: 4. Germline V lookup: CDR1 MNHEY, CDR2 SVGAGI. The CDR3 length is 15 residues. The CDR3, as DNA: TGTGCCAGCAGTTACGTGGGAGGGCTCTCCTACGAGCAGTACTTC. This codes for CASSYVGGLSYEQYF.

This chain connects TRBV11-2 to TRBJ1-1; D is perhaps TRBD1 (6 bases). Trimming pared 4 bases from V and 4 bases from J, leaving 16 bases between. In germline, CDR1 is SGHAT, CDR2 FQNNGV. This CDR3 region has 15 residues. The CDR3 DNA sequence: TGTGCCAGCAGCTCCGGAACAGGGCTGGGCACTGAAGCTTTCTTT. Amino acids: CASSSGTGLGTEAFF. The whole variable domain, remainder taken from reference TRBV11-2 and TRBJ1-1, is EAGVAQSPRYKIIEKRQSVAFWCNPISGHATLYWYQQILGQGPKLLIQFQNNGVVDDSQLPKDRFSAERLKGVDSTLKIQPAKLEDSAVYLCASSSGTGLGTEAFFGQGTRLTVV.

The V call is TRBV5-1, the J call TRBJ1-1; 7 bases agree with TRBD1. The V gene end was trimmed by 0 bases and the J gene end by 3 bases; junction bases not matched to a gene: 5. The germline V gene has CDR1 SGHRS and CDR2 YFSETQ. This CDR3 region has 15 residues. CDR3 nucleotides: TGCGCCAGCAGCTTGGTCGGGACAGCCTACACTGAAGCTTTCTTT. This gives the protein CASSLVGTAYTEAFF.

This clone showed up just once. The CDR3 loop is CASSSVAGVREQYF. The CDR3 DNA reads TGTGCCAGCAGTTCAGTAGCGGGAGTGCGTGAGCAGTACTTC. This chain links TRBV6-5 with TRBJ2-7; 9 bases match TRBD2. CDR1 MNHEY and CDR2 SVGAGI come from the germline V gene. The CDR3 is 14 residues long. The junction had 8 bases not matched to a gene; V was cut back by 4 bases and J by 7 bases.